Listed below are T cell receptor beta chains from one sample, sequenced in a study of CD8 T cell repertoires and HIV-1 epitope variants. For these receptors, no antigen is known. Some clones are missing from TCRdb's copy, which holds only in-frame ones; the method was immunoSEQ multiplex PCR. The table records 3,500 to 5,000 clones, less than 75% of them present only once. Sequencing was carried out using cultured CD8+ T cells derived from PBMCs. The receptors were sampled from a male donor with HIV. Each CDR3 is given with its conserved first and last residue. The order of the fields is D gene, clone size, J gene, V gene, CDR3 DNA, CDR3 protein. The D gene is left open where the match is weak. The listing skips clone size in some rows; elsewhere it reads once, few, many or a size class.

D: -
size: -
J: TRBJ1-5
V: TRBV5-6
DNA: TGTGCCAGCAGCTTCGCGGGGGTGGGCCAGCCCCAGCATTTT
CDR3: CASSFAGVGQPQHF

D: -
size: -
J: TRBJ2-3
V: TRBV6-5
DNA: TGTGCCAGCAGTGAATCGGACAGACACTATACGCAGTATTTT
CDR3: CASSESDRHYTQYF

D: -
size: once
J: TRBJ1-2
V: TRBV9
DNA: TGTGCCAGCAGCGTAGAGGAGGGGAACTATGGCTACACCTTC
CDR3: CASSVEEGNYGYTF

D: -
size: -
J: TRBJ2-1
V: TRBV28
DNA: TGTGCCAGCAGTTATGTCCTATACAATGAGCAGTTCTTC
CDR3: CASSYVLYNEQFF

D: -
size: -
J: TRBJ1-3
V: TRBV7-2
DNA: TGTGCCAGCAGCTTTTCCCAGGGTGGAAGCTCTGGAAACACCATATATTTT
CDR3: CASSFSQGGSSGNTIYF

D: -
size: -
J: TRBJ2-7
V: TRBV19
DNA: TGTGCCAGTAGTATACAAGGGAACGGCTACGAGCAGTACTTC
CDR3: CASSIQGNGYEQYF

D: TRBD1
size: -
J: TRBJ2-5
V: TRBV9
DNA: TGTGCCAGCAGCGTGGGACAGGCGGAGACCCAGTACTTC
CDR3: CASSVGQAETQYF

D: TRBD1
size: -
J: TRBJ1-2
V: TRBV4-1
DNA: TGCGCCAGCAGCCAAGATCAGAGGGGACAGGGATGGTATGGCTACACCTTC
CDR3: CASSQDQRGQGWYGYTF

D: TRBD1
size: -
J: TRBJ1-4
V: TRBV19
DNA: TGTGCCAGTAGTACACAAACGGACAGGACGATGCGGGAAAAACTGTTTTTT
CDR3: CASSTQTDRTMREKLFF

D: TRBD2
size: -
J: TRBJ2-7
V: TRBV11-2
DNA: TGTGCCAGCAGCTTAGGGAGCGGGGGAACCTACGAGCAGTACTTC
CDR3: CASSLGSGGTYEQYF

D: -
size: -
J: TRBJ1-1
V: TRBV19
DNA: TGTGCCAGTAGTATAGTGGGGGACGCTGAAGCTTTCTTT
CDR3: CASSIVGDAEAFF

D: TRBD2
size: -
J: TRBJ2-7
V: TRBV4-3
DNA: TGCGCCAGCAGCCAGGATAAGTCTAGCGGGGGGCTCTCCTACGAGCAGTACTTC
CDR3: CASSQDKSSGGLSYEQYF

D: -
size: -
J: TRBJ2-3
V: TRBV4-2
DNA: TGTGCCAGCAGCCAAGATCCCGGGACGGTACTCACAGATACGCAGTATTTT
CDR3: CASSQDPGTVLTDTQYF

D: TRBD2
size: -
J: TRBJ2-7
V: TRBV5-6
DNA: TGTGCCAGCAGCGCGGGACTAGGTTCCTCCGAGCAGTACTTC
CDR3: CASSAGLGSSEQYF

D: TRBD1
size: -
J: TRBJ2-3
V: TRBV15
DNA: TGTGCCACCAGCGGTACCGGGACAGGGATCACAGATACGCAGTATTTT
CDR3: CATSGTGTGITDTQYF

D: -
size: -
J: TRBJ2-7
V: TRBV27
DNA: TGTGCCAGCAGTTCTCAGGGGGGCTACGAGCAGTACTTC
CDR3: CASSSQGGYEQYF

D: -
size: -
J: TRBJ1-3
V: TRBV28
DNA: TGTGCCAGCTCGTGGAGGGTGATCTCTGGAAACACCATATATTTT
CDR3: CASSWRVISGNTIYF

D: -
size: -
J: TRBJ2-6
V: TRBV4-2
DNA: TGTGCCAGCAGCCAAGAGTGGCGGACTACGACGGCTGGGGCCAACGTCCTGACTTTC
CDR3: CASSQEWRTTTAGANVLTF

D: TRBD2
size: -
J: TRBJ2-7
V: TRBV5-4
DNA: TGTGCCAGCAGCGGCGGGAGCTCCTACGAGCAGTACTTC
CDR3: CASSGGSSYEQYF

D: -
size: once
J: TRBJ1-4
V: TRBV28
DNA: TGTGCCAGCAGTTTAAGCGACTTAACTAATGAAAAACTGTTTTTT
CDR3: CASSLSDLTNEKLFF

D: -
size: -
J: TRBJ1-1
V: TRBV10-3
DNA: TGTGCCATCAGTGAGTCACAGGGTGAGGACACTGAAGCTTTCTTT
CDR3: CAISESQGEDTEAFF

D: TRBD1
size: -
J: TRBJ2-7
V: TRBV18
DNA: TGTGCCAGCTCGCCTGACAGGGAGTTCTACGAGCAGTACTTC
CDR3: CASSPDREFYEQYF

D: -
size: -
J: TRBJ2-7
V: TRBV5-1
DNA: TGTGCCAGCAGCAGCGACAGGAGTTACGAGCAGTACTTC
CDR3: CASSSDRSYEQYF

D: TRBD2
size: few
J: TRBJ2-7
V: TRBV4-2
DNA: TGTGCCAGCAGCCAAGAAGCGGGGACCGAGCAGTACTTC
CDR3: CASSQEAGTEQYF

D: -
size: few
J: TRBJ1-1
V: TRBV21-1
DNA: TGTGCCAGCAGGATACAAAGGAGGGGACAGGTGCCATCCAGAGCGAACACTGAAGCTTTCTTT
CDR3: CASRIQRRGQVPSRANTEAFF

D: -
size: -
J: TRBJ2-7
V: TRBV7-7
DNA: TGTGCCAGCAGCCCGGACAGTTCCTACGAGCAGTACTTC
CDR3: CASSPDSSYEQYF

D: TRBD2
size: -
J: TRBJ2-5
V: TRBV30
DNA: TGTGCCTGGAGTCTAGCGGGGGGCCAAGAGACCCAGTACTTC
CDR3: CAWSLAGGQETQYF

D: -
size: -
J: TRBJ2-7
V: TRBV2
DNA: TGTGCCAGCAGTGACGAGCTCGAGATCTACGAGCAGTACTTC
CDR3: CASSDELEIYEQYF

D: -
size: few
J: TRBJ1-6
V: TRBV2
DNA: TGTGCCAGCAGTGTCGGGGAAAGGAATTCACCCCTCCACTTT
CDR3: CASSVGERNSPLHF